These 15 T cell receptor beta chains share one sample of origin, sequenced in a study of blood T cell repertoires in COVID-19. Repertoires were generated with immunoSEQ multiplex PCR, while TCRdb's copy carries only in-frame clones and drops some. The data contain hundreds of thousands of clones, 75% to 90% of them singletons. The sample taken for sequencing was peripheral blood. Receptors were obtained from a woman in her late teens or twenties with acute or convalescent COVID-19.

The CDR3 reads CASSEGLEYNEQFF. DNA for the CDR3: TGTGCCAGCAGTGAGGGTCTGGAGTACAATGAGCAGTTCTTC. The V and J genes are TRBV25-1 and TRBJ2-1; D is unresolved. Germline V CDR1 and CDR2: MGHDK, SYGVNS. Between the trimmed V and J ends, which lost 3 bases and 4 bases, there was a span of 10 bases. This CDR3 has 14 amino acids.

The rearrangement joins TRBV6-2 or TRBV6-3 to TRBJ1-1, with D possibly matching TRBD1 (5 bases). The CDR3 is 14 amino acids. Per germline, CDR1 MNHEY and CDR2 SVGEGT. The V end was cut by 2 bases, the J end by 5 bases, with 12 bases between. The CDR3 sequence: CASSYPRSGTEAFF. CDR3 sequence (DNA): TGTGCCAGCAGTTACCCCAGATCAGGGACTGAAGCTTTCTTT.

This chain joins TRBV28 and TRBJ2-7; weak D call: TRBD1 (5 bases). Germline V gives CDR1 MDHEN, CDR2 SYDVKM. V lost 1 base and J lost 7, with 14 bases in between. This CDR3 contains 14 residues. CDR3: CASSLFQGTREQYF. The CDR3 DNA follows: TGTGCCAGCAGTTTATTTCAGGGTACGCGAGAGCAGTACTTC.

The rearrangement joins TRBV5-5 to TRBJ1-6; 8 bases fit TRBD1. The germline gives CDR1 SGHKS, CDR2 YYEKEE (reference sequence). CDR3 length: 17 residues. V lost 6 bases and J lost 3; bases outside the gene matches: 11. Written as DNA, the CDR3 is TGTGCCAGCACCCCGACCGGGACAGGCGGCTATAATTCACCCCTCCACTTT. It yields the protein CASTPTGTGGYNSPLHF.

This chain joins TRBV18 and TRBJ1-1, with TRBD1 as a possible D gene (6 bases). Germline V gene lookup returns CDR1 KGHSH and CDR2 LQKENI. The CDR3 totals 15 residues. V shed 2 bases and J shed 3 bases, with 13 bases lying between them. For the CDR3, the DNA is TGTGCCAGCTCACCAAGGGGGGGAAGCGACACTGAAGCTTTCTTT. Residues: CASSPRGGSDTEAFF.

The chain is built from TRBV19 and TRBJ2-2; the match to TRBD1 covers 9 bases. Germline V lookup: CDR1 LNHDA, CDR2 SQIVND (reference sequence). CDR3 length: 17 residues. V lost 6 bases to trimming and J lost 4 bases; unmatched junction nucleotides: 12. Here the CDR3 reads CASRRTPGQGLTGELFF. CDR3 bases: TGTGCCAGTAGAAGAACCCCGGGACAGGGACTCACCGGGGAGCTGTTTTTT.

The chain uses TRBV10-3 and TRBJ2-1; TRBD1 aligns across 8 bases. The CDR3 extends over 18 amino acids. V lost 0 bases and J lost 6; bases outside the gene matches: 13. Germline values: CDR1 ENHRY, CDR2 SYGVKD. The CDR3 reads CAISESDRAGGESNEQFF. Written as DNA, the CDR3 is TGTGCCATCAGTGAGTCGGACAGGGCAGGGGGCGAATCCAATGAGCAGTTCTTC.

This chain links TRBV7-2 with TRBJ2-3; D might be TRBD2 (7 bases). CDR3 size: 15 residues. CDR1 and CDR2 from the germline V gene are SGHTA and FQGNSA. The V gene lost 7 bases and the J gene lost 1 base, with 15 bases spanning the gap. The CDR3 loop is CASTLEGGGTDTQYF. The CDR3, as DNA: TGTGCCAGCACCCTAGAGGGGGGGGGCACAGATACGCAGTATTTT.

The V and J genes are TRBV30 and TRBJ1-1; 9 nucleotides line up with TRBD1. Germline CDR1 GTSNPN, CDR2 SVGIG (reference sequence). The V and J ends lost 4 bases and 8 bases, in that order; junction bases with no gene match: 14. This CDR3 has 15 amino acids. The CDR3 is CAWTFPGQGGSEAFF. For the CDR3, the DNA is TGTGCCTGGACATTCCCGGGACAGGGCGGCTCAGAAGCTTTCTTT. Using reference TRBV30 and TRBJ1-1 for the parts outside the CDR3, the full variable domain is SQTIHQWPATLVQPVGSPLSLECTVEGTSNPNLYWYRQAAGRGLQLLFYSVGIGQISSEVPQNLSASRPQDRQFILSSKKLLLSDSGFYLCAWTFPGQGGSEAFFGQGTRLTVV.

The rearrangement links TRBV28 to TRBJ2-7; 11 bases agree with TRBD2. The V segment lost 4 bases and the J segment 4 bases; nucleotides outside the gene matches: 9. From germline, CDR1 is MDHEN and CDR2 SYDVKM. The CDR3 length is 16 residues. In nucleotides, the CDR3 is TGTGCCAGCAGTTACCCTTTCTCTAGCGGGGGGTACGAGCAGTACTTC. It is translated as CASSYPFSSGGYEQYF.

The rearrangement links TRBV3-1 (or the pseudogene TRBV3-2) to TRBJ2-3; 7 bases are shared with TRBD2. Germline assignment: CDR1 LGHDT and CDR2 YNNKEL (reference sequence). The J segment lost 4 bases and the V segment lost 6 bases, leaving 10 bases of the junction unmatched. The CDR3 spans 15 residues. The CDR3 DNA follows: TGTGCCAGCAGTCGCAGCGGGGATTGGGCAGATACGCAGTATTTT. Amino acids: CASSRSGDWADTQYF.

The chain links TRBV30 to TRBJ1-2; 7 bases line up with TRBD1. Germline loops: CDR1 GTSNPN, CDR2 SVGIG (reference sequence). V lost 2 bases, J lost 4 bases, and 7 bases stayed unmatched. The CDR3 totals 14 residues. This chain's CDR3 is CAWSTSGQPYGYTF. The CDR3 bases are TGTGCCTGGAGTACCTCGGGACAGCCCTATGGCTACACCTTC.

The chain carries TRBV12-5 and TRBJ2-5, with D possibly being TRBD1 (5 bases). The germline CDR1 and CDR2 sequences are LGHNT and FRNRAP. The CDR3 spans 15 residues. Trimming cost V 3 bases and J 4 bases, with 15 bases left between them. CDR3: CASGLATIRGETQYF. The CDR3 nucleotides read TGTGCTAGTGGTTTAGCTACTATAAGGGGAGAGACCCAGTACTTC.

The chain has TRBV29-1 and TRBJ1-2; D is perhaps TRBD1 (5 bases). Germline values: CDR1 SQVTM, CDR2 ANQGSEA. The length of the CDR3 is 14 residues. V was pared by 1 base and J by 1 base, with 10 bases between. The CDR3 protein is CSVEVLDSNYGYTF. DNA for the CDR3: TGCAGCGTTGAAGTACTTGACAGTAACTATGGCTACACCTTC.

The gene calls are TRBV7-3 and TRBJ1-2; 8 bases align to TRBD1. This CDR3 is built from 12 residues. Per the germline V gene, CDR1 is SGHTA and CDR2 is FQGTGA. The trim removed 5 bases at V and 6 bases at J, leaving 2 bases unmatched. The CDR3 nucleotides read TGTGCCAGCAGCGGACAGGGAAATGGCTACACCTTC. Translated: CASSGQGNGYTF.